These T cell receptor beta chains were read from a single sample in a study of CD4 T cells in relation to SARS-CoV-2 and coronaviruses. No antigens are known for them. The data were produced by immunoSEQ multiplex PCR, yet TCRdb's version contains in-frame clones alone and is incomplete. The top ten hold around 16% of the sample, which has roughly 23,000 clones, under 85% seen once. The sample comprised CD4+ T cells from PBMCs, cultured in vitro. Source of these receptors: a human donor in good health. CDR3s include the opening cysteine and the closing phenylalanine or tryptophan. The D gene is left open where the match is weak. The listing skips clone size in some rows; elsewhere it reads once, few, many or a size class.

d_call: TRBD2; j_call: TRBJ2-7; clone_size: once; v_call: TRBV27; cdr3_aa: CASSGGTSAYEQYF; cdr3_nt: TGTGCCAGCAGTGGAGGGACTAGCGCCTACGAGCAGTACTTC
d_call: TRBD1; j_call: TRBJ2-7; clone_size: .; v_call: TRBV27; cdr3_aa: CASSSQTGISYEQYF; cdr3_nt: TGTGCCAGCAGTTCGCAGACAGGGATCTCCTACGAGCAGTACTTC
d_call: .; j_call: TRBJ2-1; clone_size: .; v_call: TRBV7-8; cdr3_aa: CASNPKGGLYNEQFF; cdr3_nt: TGTGCCAGCAACCCGAAGGGGGGGCTTTACAATGAGCAGTTCTTC
d_call: .; j_call: TRBJ2-7; clone_size: .; v_call: TRBV13; cdr3_aa: CASQKGVTYEQYF; cdr3_nt: TGTGCCAGCCAAAAGGGTGTGACCTACGAGCAGTACTTC
d_call: TRBD1; j_call: TRBJ1-1; clone_size: .; v_call: TRBV7-9; cdr3_aa: CASSGGTENTEAFF; cdr3_nt: TGTGCCAGCAGCGGCGGGACAGAGAACACTGAAGCTTTCTTT
d_call: .; j_call: TRBJ2-5; clone_size: .; v_call: TRBV18; cdr3_aa: CASTSEGQETQYF; cdr3_nt: TGTGCCAGCACAAGCGAGGGGCAGGAGACCCAGTACTTC
d_call: TRBD2; j_call: TRBJ2-5; clone_size: .; v_call: TRBV3-1/TRBV3-2; cdr3_aa: CASSPGSGGTQETQYF; cdr3_nt: TGTGCCAGCAGCCCGGGCTCGGGAGGCACCCAAGAGACCCAGTACTTC
d_call: .; j_call: TRBJ1-5; clone_size: .; v_call: TRBV6-5; cdr3_aa: CASMIYGSGNQPQHF; cdr3_nt: TGTGCCAGCATGATCTACGGGTCCGGCAATCAGCCCCAGCATTTT
d_call: .; j_call: TRBJ2-1; clone_size: .; v_call: TRBV18; cdr3_aa: CASSPLGQMQSNEQFF; cdr3_nt: TGTGCCAGCTCACCCTTAGGGCAGATGCAGAGCAATGAGCAGTTCTTC
d_call: .; j_call: TRBJ2-2; clone_size: .; v_call: TRBV12-3/TRBV12-4; cdr3_aa: CASSFPAGELFF; cdr3_nt: TGTGCCAGCAGTTTTCCCGCCGGGGAGCTGTTTTTT
d_call: TRBD1; j_call: TRBJ2-5; clone_size: .; v_call: TRBV6-5; cdr3_aa: CASSSDRGPGETQYF; cdr3_nt: TGTGCCAGCAGTTCAGACAGGGGGCCCGGGGAGACCCAGTACTTC
d_call: .; j_call: TRBJ2-4; clone_size: .; v_call: TRBV7-9; cdr3_aa: CASSLTVEGNIQYF; cdr3_nt: TGTGCCAGCAGCTTAACGGTGGAGGGAAACATTCAGTACTTC
d_call: .; j_call: TRBJ1-4; clone_size: .; v_call: TRBV11-2; cdr3_aa: CASSLNHLNEKLFF; cdr3_nt: TGTGCCAGCAGCCTAAATCATTTGAATGAAAAACTGTTTTTT
d_call: .; j_call: TRBJ1-5; clone_size: once; v_call: TRBV30; cdr3_aa: CAWSDSLGGGQPQHF; cdr3_nt: TGTGCCTGGAGTGATAGTTTAGGGGGTGGTCAGCCCCAGCATTTT
d_call: .; j_call: TRBJ2-2; clone_size: .; v_call: TRBV6-6; cdr3_aa: CASCSAGELFF; cdr3_nt: TGTGCCAGCTGTAGCGCCGGGGAGCTGTTTTTT
d_call: .; j_call: TRBJ2-5; clone_size: medium-sized; v_call: TRBV5-6; cdr3_aa: CASSLRVGETQYF; cdr3_nt: TGTGCCAGCAGCTTGCGCGTTGGGGAGACCCAGTACTTC
d_call: TRBD2; j_call: TRBJ2-3; clone_size: .; v_call: TRBV24-1; cdr3_aa: CATSDTGLAGGPVTDTQYF; cdr3_nt: TGTGCCACCAGTGATACCGGACTAGCGGGAGGGCCTGTCACAGATACGCAGTATTTT
d_call: TRBD1; j_call: TRBJ1-1; clone_size: .; v_call: TRBV5-1; cdr3_aa: CASSLEGALFGEAFF; cdr3_nt: TGCGCCAGCAGCTTGGAGGGGGCATTGTTTGGCGAAGCTTTCTTT
d_call: .; j_call: TRBJ2-1; clone_size: .; v_call: TRBV11-2; cdr3_aa: CASTIEYFAEQFF; cdr3_nt: TGTGCCAGCACCATAGAGTACTTTGCTGAGCAGTTCTTC